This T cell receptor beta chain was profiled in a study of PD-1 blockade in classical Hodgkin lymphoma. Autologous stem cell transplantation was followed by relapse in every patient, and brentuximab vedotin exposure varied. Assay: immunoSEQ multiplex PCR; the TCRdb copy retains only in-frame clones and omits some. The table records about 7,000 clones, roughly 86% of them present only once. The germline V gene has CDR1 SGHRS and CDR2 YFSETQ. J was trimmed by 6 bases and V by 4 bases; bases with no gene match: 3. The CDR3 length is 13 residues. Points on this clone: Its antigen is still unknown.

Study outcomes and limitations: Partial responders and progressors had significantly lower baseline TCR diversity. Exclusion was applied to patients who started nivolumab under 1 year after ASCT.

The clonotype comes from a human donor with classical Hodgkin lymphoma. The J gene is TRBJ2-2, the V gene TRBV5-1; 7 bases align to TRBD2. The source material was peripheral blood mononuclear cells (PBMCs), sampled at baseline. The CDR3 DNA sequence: TGCGCCAGCAGCCCAACTAGCGCCGGGGAGCTGTTTTTT. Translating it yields CASSPTSAGELFF.